This TCR beta chain was captured by sequencing in a study of blood T cells in healthy people across ages. Study results and limitations: Using unsorted PBMCs precluded a conclusive naive versus antigen-experienced comparison.

Remarks on this clonotype: Its antigen is unidentified.

Through a sample-barcoded 5' primer and a J-beta primer mix, a second PCR was run for about 6 to 11 cycles. Each cDNA molecule, via a template-switch adaptor with 12 random nucleotides, was tagged. A single record per CDR3 protein comes from TCRdb applying MiXCR to the 5' RACE reads. The sample has about 1.8 million distinct CDR3 sequences; 40% to 55% are singletons. The ends were cut back, 4 bases at V and 5 bases at J, with 24 bases in the middle. Germline V gene data show CDR1 as LGHNA and CDR2 as YNFKEQ. This CDR3 region has 17 residues. The sequenced sample consisted of blood. The gene calls are TRBV4-2 and TRBJ2-7, with D perhaps matching TRBD1 or TRBD2 (5 bases each). This clonotype was obtained from a middle-aged woman in good health. CDR3 region: CASSPSVRDAAANEQYF. As DNA, the CDR3 is TGTGCCAGCAGCCCCTCCGTTAGGGACGCCGCCGCTAACGAGCAGTACTTC.